A single T cell receptor beta chain is shown here with its context. Libraries were prepared by immunoSEQ multiplex PCR; TCRdb keeps only in-frame clonotypes and omits some of them. This sample has 95,000 to 100,000 clones; approximately 84% occur once, and the top ten carry approximately 14%. V shed 4 bases and J shed 4 bases, with 16 bases lying between them. CDR1 is SGHNT and CDR2 is YYREEE in the germline V gene (reference sequence). This CDR3 region has 15 residues. This record belongs to a study of T cell responses to AZD1222 COVID-19 vaccine. Material: peripheral blood, obtained 28 days after the second AZD1222 dose. This TCR was sampled from an adult who received the AZD1222 COVID-19 vaccine. The V call is TRBV5-4, the J call TRBJ2-3; perhaps TRBD2 as D (5 bases). The CDR3 is CASSTVLGVADTQYF. The CDR3 DNA sequence: TGTGCCAGCAGCACCGTCCTGGGAGTCGCAGATACGCAGTATTTT.